This T cell receptor beta chain was retrieved from a study of T cell repertoires in cytomegalovirus infection. Study information: Through public TCR beta signatures, both CMV infection and matching HLA type were indicated.

The CDR3 is 19 amino acids. Germline loops: CDR1 SGHTA, CDR2 FQGTGA. General observations from the study: There were HLA-C-restricted CMV-specific TCR beta clonotypes dominating the ex vivo response.

Comment on this clonotype: Its cognate antigen is unknown. At one of its ends the junction is not consistent with the germline gene, which may arise from a read error.

TCRdb itself ran the reads through MiXCR, one entry per CDR3 protein. The table records roughly 230,000 distinct CDR3 sequences, over 20% of them present only once. The sample consisted of CD8+ T cells from PBMCs. The TCR was taken from a human donor in good health (CMV status not recorded). Some clones in this sample may be carry-over from other donors' samples. The V and J genes are TRBV7-3 and TRBJ2-2; 13 nucleotides match TRBD2. CDR3 in DNA: TGTGCCAGCAGTCCCGGGACTAGCGGGACCCCTCCGAAGCGCGGGGAGCTGTTATTT. Encoded protein: CASSPGTSGTPPKRGELLF.